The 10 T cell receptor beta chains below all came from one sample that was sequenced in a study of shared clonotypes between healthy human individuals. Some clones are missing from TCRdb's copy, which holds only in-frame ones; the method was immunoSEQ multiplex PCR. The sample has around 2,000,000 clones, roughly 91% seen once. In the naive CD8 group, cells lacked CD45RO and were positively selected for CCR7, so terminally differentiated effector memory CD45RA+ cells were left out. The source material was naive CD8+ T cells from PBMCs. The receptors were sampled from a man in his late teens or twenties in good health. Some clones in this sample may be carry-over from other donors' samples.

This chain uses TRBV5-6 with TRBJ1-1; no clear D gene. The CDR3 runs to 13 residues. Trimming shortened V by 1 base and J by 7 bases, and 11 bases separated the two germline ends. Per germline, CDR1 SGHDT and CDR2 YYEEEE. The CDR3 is CASSLFEDSEAFF. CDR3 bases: TGTGCCAGCAGCTTGTTTGAGGATAGTGAAGCTTTCTTT. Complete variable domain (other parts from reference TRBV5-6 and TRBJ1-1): DAGVTQSPTHLIKTRGQQVTLRCSPKSGHDTVSWYQQALGQGPQFIFQYYEEEERQRGNFPDRFSGHQFPNYSSELNVNALLLGDSALYLCASSLFEDSEAFFGQGTRLTVV.

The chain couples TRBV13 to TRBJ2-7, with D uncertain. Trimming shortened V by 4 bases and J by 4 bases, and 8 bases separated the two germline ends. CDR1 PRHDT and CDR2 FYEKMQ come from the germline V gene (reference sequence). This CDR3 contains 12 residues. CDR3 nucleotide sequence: TGTGCCAGCAGCTGGAACAAATACGAGCAGTACTTC. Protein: CASSWNKYEQYF.

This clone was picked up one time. DNA of the CDR3: TGTGCCAGCAGTGGACTCTCCGAGCAGTACTTC. Protein product: CASSGLSEQYF. The chain combines TRBV28 with TRBJ2-7; TRBD2 might be the D (5 bases). The CDR3 length is 11 residues. The V end was cut by 5 bases, the J end by 6 bases, with 8 bases between. Germline CDR1 reads MDHEN; CDR2 reads SYDVKM.

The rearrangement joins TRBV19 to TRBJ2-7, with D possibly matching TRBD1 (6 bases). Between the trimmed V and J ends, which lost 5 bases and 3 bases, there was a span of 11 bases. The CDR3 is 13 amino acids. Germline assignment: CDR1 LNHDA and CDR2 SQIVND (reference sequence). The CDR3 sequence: CASSWTDGYEQYF. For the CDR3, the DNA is TGTGCCAGTAGTTGGACAGACGGCTACGAGCAGTACTTC.

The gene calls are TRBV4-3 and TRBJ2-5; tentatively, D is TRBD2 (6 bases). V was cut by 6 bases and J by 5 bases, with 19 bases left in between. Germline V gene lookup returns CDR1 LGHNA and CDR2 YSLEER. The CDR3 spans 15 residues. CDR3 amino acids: CASRPTGTWGETQYF. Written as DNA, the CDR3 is TGCGCCAGCAGGCCGACCGGGACTTGGGGGGAGACCCAGTACTTC.

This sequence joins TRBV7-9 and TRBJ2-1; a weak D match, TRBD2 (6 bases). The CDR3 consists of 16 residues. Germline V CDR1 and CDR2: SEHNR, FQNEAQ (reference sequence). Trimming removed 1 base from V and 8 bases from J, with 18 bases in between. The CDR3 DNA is TGTGCCAGCAGCTTAGTGTCGTGGGAGGCAACATATGAGCAGTTCTTC. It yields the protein CASSLVSWEATYEQFF.

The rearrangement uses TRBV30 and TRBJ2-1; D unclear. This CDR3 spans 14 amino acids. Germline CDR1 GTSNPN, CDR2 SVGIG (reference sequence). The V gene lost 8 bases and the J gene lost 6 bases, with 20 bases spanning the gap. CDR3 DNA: TGTGCCAGTTTTCCGTTGAGCTGGGGCAATGAGCAGTTCTTC. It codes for CASFPLSWGNEQFF.

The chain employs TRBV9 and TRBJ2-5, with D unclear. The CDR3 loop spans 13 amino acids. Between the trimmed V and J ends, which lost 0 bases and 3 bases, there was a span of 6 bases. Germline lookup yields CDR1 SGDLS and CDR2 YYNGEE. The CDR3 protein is CASSVGSEETQYF. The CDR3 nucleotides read TGTGCCAGCAGCGTAGGCTCAGAAGAGACCCAGTACTTC.

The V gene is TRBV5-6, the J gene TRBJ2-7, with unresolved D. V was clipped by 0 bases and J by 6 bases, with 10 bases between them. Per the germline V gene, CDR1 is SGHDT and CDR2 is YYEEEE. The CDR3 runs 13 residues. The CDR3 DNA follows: TGTGCCAGCAGCTTGGCCACGGGTGCCGAGCAGTACTTC. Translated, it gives CASSLATGAEQYF.

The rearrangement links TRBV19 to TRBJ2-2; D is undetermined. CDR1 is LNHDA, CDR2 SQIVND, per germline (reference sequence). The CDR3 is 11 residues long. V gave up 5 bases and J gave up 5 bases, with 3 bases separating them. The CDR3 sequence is CASSPTGELFF. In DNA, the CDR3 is TGTGCCAGTAGTCCAACCGGGGAGCTGTTTTTT. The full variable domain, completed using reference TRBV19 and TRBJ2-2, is DGGITQSPKYLFRKEGQNVTLSCEQNLNHDAMYWYRQDPGQGLRLIYYSQIVNDFQKGDIAEGYSVSREKKESFPLTVTSAQKNPTAFYLCASSPTGELFFGEGSRLTVL.